The clone carrying this TCR beta chain was recorded once. The sample belongs to a study of blood T cell repertoires in COVID-19. Study as a whole: The samples span acute and convalescent COVID-19 from the United States, Italy and Spain. The analysed material was cDNA or gDNA that came from T cells, B-cell-depleted T cells, or PBMCs.

V was pared by 6 bases and J by 5 bases, with 11 bases of the junction left unmatched. Germline lookup yields CDR1 PRHDT and CDR2 FYEKMQ (reference sequence). This CDR3 region has 15 residues. In the original analysis: For nucleated cells, counts were estimated from reference gene primer amplification. Profiling relied on immunoSEQ multiplex PCR, and the TCRdb table lists in-frame clones only, not all of them. The V and J calls and clone size are taken from that table; D and trimming were inferred from the DNA. Of under 50,000 clones in the sample, about 90% were seen once. The source of this sequence is a man aged 70 or older with active COVID-19. The gene calls are TRBV13 and TRBJ1-2; 8 bases agree with TRBD1. The material sequenced was peripheral blood. The CDR3 nucleotides read TGTGCCAGCAGACGAGGACAGGGAGCGATGTATGGCTACACCTTC. It codes for CASRRGQGAMYGYTF.